This is a list of T cell receptor beta chains from one sample in a study of cytomegalovirus exposure and HLA in healthy donors. The protocol was immunoSEQ multiplex PCR, while the TCRdb copy is restricted to in-frame clones and leaves out a portion. The sample includes around 160,000 clones, 80% to 85% of them seen just once. Sequences were obtained from PBMCs. The source is a human donor in good health. CDR3s include the opening cysteine and the closing phenylalanine or tryptophan. D genes are given only for firm matches. Expanded clones get a size class; other rows say once, few or many, or leave the size out.

v_call: TRBV19; cdr3_length: 17; clone_size: -; j_call: TRBJ2-3; d_call: -; cdr3_nt: TGTGCCAGTAGAGAAAGACTAGTTGAACTAAGCACAGATACGCAGTATTTT; cdr3_aa: CASRERLVELSTDTQYF
v_call: TRBV7-6; cdr3_length: 15; clone_size: -; j_call: TRBJ2-7; d_call: -; cdr3_nt: TGTGCCAGCAGCCTAGACAGGACTAGGATATACGAGCAGTACTTC; cdr3_aa: CASSLDRTRIYEQYF
v_call: TRBV27; cdr3_length: 16; clone_size: -; j_call: TRBJ2-1; d_call: -; cdr3_nt: TGTGCCAGCAGTTTATCGTGGCAGTACTCCTACAATGAGCAGTTCTTC; cdr3_aa: CASSLSWQYSYNEQFF
v_call: TRBV9; cdr3_length: 14; clone_size: -; j_call: TRBJ2-3; d_call: TRBD2; cdr3_nt: TGTGCCAGCAGCGTTGGGACTAGCAAAGATACGCAGTATTTT; cdr3_aa: CASSVGTSKDTQYF
v_call: TRBV5-1; cdr3_length: 14; clone_size: -; j_call: TRBJ2-3; d_call: -; cdr3_nt: TGCGCCAGCAGCTTGGGAATAGAGGCGGATACGCAGTATTTT; cdr3_aa: CASSLGIEADTQYF
v_call: TRBV7-2; cdr3_length: 14; clone_size: -; j_call: TRBJ1-2; d_call: TRBD1; cdr3_nt: TGTGCCAGCAGCAAACAGGGGACCTATGAGGGCTACACCTTC; cdr3_aa: CASSKQGTYEGYTF
v_call: TRBV18; cdr3_length: 13; clone_size: -; j_call: TRBJ1-2; d_call: -; cdr3_nt: TGTGCCAGCTCACCCAATCCAGGCGTAGGCTACACCTTC; cdr3_aa: CASSPNPGVGYTF
v_call: TRBV6-5; cdr3_length: 14; clone_size: once; j_call: TRBJ2-5; d_call: -; cdr3_nt: TGTGCCAGCAGTTACTCAGGTGGGGCAGAGACCCAGTACTTC; cdr3_aa: CASSYSGGAETQYF
v_call: TRBV14; cdr3_length: 14; clone_size: -; j_call: TRBJ1-2; d_call: -; cdr3_nt: TGTGCCAGCAGCCAAAACACGTGGAGCTATGGCTACACCTTC; cdr3_aa: CASSQNTWSYGYTF
v_call: TRBV11-3; cdr3_length: 17; clone_size: few; j_call: TRBJ2-7; d_call: -; cdr3_nt: TGTGCCAGCAGCTCCCCTCGGGAACCAAAAACAACCTACGAGCAGTACTTC; cdr3_aa: CASSSPREPKTTYEQYF
v_call: TRBV2; cdr3_length: 12; clone_size: once; j_call: TRBJ1-2; d_call: TRBD1; cdr3_nt: TGTGCCACCGCCGGGACAGGGGGAGGCTACACCTTC; cdr3_aa: CATAGTGGGYTF
v_call: TRBV6-1; cdr3_length: 15; clone_size: -; j_call: TRBJ2-1; d_call: -; cdr3_nt: TGTGCCAGCAGTTCAGACGGGAGCTCCTACAATGAGCAGTTCTTC; cdr3_aa: CASSSDGSSYNEQFF
v_call: TRBV27; cdr3_length: 16; clone_size: -; j_call: TRBJ1-2; d_call: TRBD1; cdr3_nt: TGTGCCAGCAGTTCATCCCGGGACAGGGGGTTTCGAGGCTACACCTTC; cdr3_aa: CASSSSRDRGFRGYTF
v_call: TRBV4-1; cdr3_length: 14; clone_size: once; j_call: TRBJ1-4; d_call: -; cdr3_nt: TGCGCCAGCAGCTCTGGCCCCCAGGGTGAAAAACTGTTTTTT; cdr3_aa: CASSSGPQGEKLFF
v_call: TRBV7-2; cdr3_length: 14; clone_size: -; j_call: TRBJ1-1; d_call: TRBD1; cdr3_nt: TGTGCCAGCAGCTGGCGACAGGGATCCAATGAAGCTTTCTTT; cdr3_aa: CASSWRQGSNEAFF
v_call: TRBV6-5; cdr3_length: 14; clone_size: few; j_call: TRBJ1-1; d_call: -; cdr3_nt: TGTGCCAGCAGTTACCGGGGGATGAATACTGAAGCTTTCTTT; cdr3_aa: CASSYRGMNTEAFF
v_call: TRBV13; cdr3_length: 16; clone_size: -; j_call: TRBJ2-2; d_call: -; cdr3_nt: TGTGCCAGCAGCCATCCAGGGGATACCAACACCGGGGAGCTGTTTTTT; cdr3_aa: CASSHPGDTNTGELFF
v_call: TRBV9; cdr3_length: 16; clone_size: -; j_call: TRBJ2-2; d_call: -; cdr3_nt: TGTGCCAGCAGCGGAACTACAGGGACGGGCACCGGGGAGCTGTTTTTT; cdr3_aa: CASSGTTGTGTGELFF
v_call: TRBV11-2; cdr3_length: 13; clone_size: -; j_call: TRBJ2-7; d_call: -; cdr3_nt: TGTGCCAGCAGGGAGGAAGCAAGCCACGAGCAGTACTTC; cdr3_aa: CASREEASHEQYF
v_call: TRBV7-7; cdr3_length: 15; clone_size: -; j_call: TRBJ2-5; d_call: TRBD1; cdr3_nt: TGTGCCAGCAGCTTGGACAGGGGACCCCAAGAGACCCAGTACTTC; cdr3_aa: CASSLDRGPQETQYF
v_call: TRBV5-1; cdr3_length: 14; clone_size: -; j_call: TRBJ2-7; d_call: TRBD1; cdr3_nt: TGCGCCAGCAGCGGTCCGGACAGGGCGGGAGAGCAGTACTTC; cdr3_aa: CASSGPDRAGEQYF
v_call: TRBV9; cdr3_length: 13; clone_size: -; j_call: TRBJ1-1; d_call: -; cdr3_nt: TGTGCCAGCAGCCCAGGTGGGAACACTGAAGCTTTCTTT; cdr3_aa: CASSPGGNTEAFF
v_call: TRBV4-2; cdr3_length: 13; clone_size: -; j_call: TRBJ2-3; d_call: TRBD2; cdr3_nt: TGTGCCAGCGGGCGGGGGGGTCTGGATACGCAGTATTTT; cdr3_aa: CASGRGGLDTQYF
v_call: TRBV7-6; cdr3_length: 14; clone_size: once; j_call: TRBJ2-7; d_call: TRBD1; cdr3_nt: TGTGCCAGCAGCGAGGGGACAGCTCCCTACGAGCAGTACTTC; cdr3_aa: CASSEGTAPYEQYF
v_call: TRBV11-2; cdr3_length: 13; clone_size: -; j_call: TRBJ1-1; d_call: -; cdr3_nt: TGTGCCAGCAGCGTACTTGCGGCCACTGAAGCTTTCTTT; cdr3_aa: CASSVLAATEAFF
v_call: TRBV10-1; cdr3_length: 13; clone_size: few; j_call: TRBJ1-2; d_call: TRBD1; cdr3_nt: TGCGCCAGCAGTGAGTCGACAGGGGGGGGCTACACCTTC; cdr3_aa: CASSESTGGGYTF
v_call: TRBV9; cdr3_length: 17; clone_size: -; j_call: TRBJ2-3; d_call: -; cdr3_nt: TGTGCCAGCAGCGTAACCGATCGCGGGGAGCACACAGATACGCAGTATTTT; cdr3_aa: CASSVTDRGEHTDTQYF
v_call: TRBV4-3; cdr3_length: 12; clone_size: -; j_call: TRBJ2-3; d_call: TRBD2; cdr3_nt: TGCGCCAGCAGCCCCGGCGGGGGTACGCAGTATTTT; cdr3_aa: CASSPGGGTQYF
v_call: TRBV27; cdr3_length: 17; clone_size: once; j_call: TRBJ1-1; d_call: -; cdr3_nt: TGTGCCAGCAGTTTTCCCCGGAGGGGATCGGGAAACACTGAAGCTTTCTTT; cdr3_aa: CASSFPRRGSGNTEAFF
v_call: TRBV7-2; cdr3_length: 15; clone_size: few; j_call: TRBJ2-1; d_call: TRBD1; cdr3_nt: TGTGCCAGCAGCTCTCGACAGGGGGGTTACAATGAGCAGTTCTTC; cdr3_aa: CASSSRQGGYNEQFF
v_call: TRBV7-9; cdr3_length: 12; clone_size: -; j_call: TRBJ2-3; d_call: TRBD2; cdr3_nt: TGTGCCAGCAGCCCGGGGGGGGTTACGCAGTATTTT; cdr3_aa: CASSPGGVTQYF
v_call: TRBV4-1; cdr3_length: 16; clone_size: -; j_call: TRBJ2-3; d_call: TRBD2; cdr3_nt: TGCGCCAGCAGCAGGACTAGCGGGGGGCACACAGATACGCAGTATTTT; cdr3_aa: CASSRTSGGHTDTQYF
v_call: TRBV6-5; cdr3_length: 13; clone_size: -; j_call: TRBJ2-7; d_call: -; cdr3_nt: TGTGCCAGCAGGATGACAGACACTACGGAGCAGTACTTC; cdr3_aa: CASRMTDTTEQYF
v_call: TRBV2; cdr3_length: 11; clone_size: few; j_call: TRBJ1-1; d_call: -; cdr3_nt: TGTGCCAGCACGGTGAACACTGAAGCTTTCTTT; cdr3_aa: CASTVNTEAFF
v_call: TRBV11-2; cdr3_length: 16; clone_size: -; j_call: TRBJ1-1; d_call: -; cdr3_nt: TGTGCCAGCAGCTTACTGGAGCTACCCATGAACACTGAAGCTTTCTTT; cdr3_aa: CASSLLELPMNTEAFF
v_call: TRBV7-9; cdr3_length: 14; clone_size: -; j_call: TRBJ2-5; d_call: TRBD2; cdr3_nt: TGTGCCAGCAGCTTGGGACTAGTTCCAGAGACCCAGTACTTC; cdr3_aa: CASSLGLVPETQYF
v_call: TRBV5-1; cdr3_length: 16; clone_size: -; j_call: TRBJ2-1; d_call: TRBD2; cdr3_nt: TGCGCCAGCAGCTTGGACGGGGGAGGGGACTACAATGAGCAGTTCTTC; cdr3_aa: CASSLDGGGDYNEQFF
v_call: TRBV2; cdr3_length: 16; clone_size: once; j_call: TRBJ1-1; d_call: -; cdr3_nt: TGTGCCAGCAGGGACAGCGAGGGTAGGATGAAGACTGAAGCTTTCTTT; cdr3_aa: CASRDSEGRMKTEAFF
v_call: TRBV4-1; cdr3_length: 16; clone_size: -; j_call: TRBJ1-1; d_call: -; cdr3_nt: TGCGCCAGCAGCCAACTAGGGGCGGTGGGTTCTGGTGAAGCTTTCTTT; cdr3_aa: CASSQLGAVGSGEAFF
v_call: TRBV5-4; cdr3_length: 14; clone_size: -; j_call: TRBJ2-7; d_call: -; cdr3_nt: TGTGCCAGCAGCAATGGCCCGGGGGACTACGAGCAGTACTTC; cdr3_aa: CASSNGPGDYEQYF
v_call: TRBV9; cdr3_length: 14; clone_size: -; j_call: TRBJ1-1; d_call: TRBD1; cdr3_nt: TGTGCCAGCAGCGTAGGACAGGGGGGAATTGAAGCTTTCTTT; cdr3_aa: CASSVGQGGIEAFF
v_call: TRBV2; cdr3_length: 14; clone_size: -; j_call: TRBJ2-1; d_call: TRBD1; cdr3_nt: TGTGCCAGCAGTCCCTTACTGGGACAGTATGAGCAGTTCTTC; cdr3_aa: CASSPLLGQYEQFF
v_call: TRBV9; cdr3_length: 14; clone_size: -; j_call: TRBJ2-7; d_call: -; cdr3_nt: TGTGCCAGCAGCGTCTTTGGCAGGGAGGACGAGCAGTACTTC; cdr3_aa: CASSVFGREDEQYF
v_call: TRBV7-2; cdr3_length: 12; clone_size: -; j_call: TRBJ2-2; d_call: -; cdr3_nt: TGTGCCAGCAGCTTAGCCCCAGGGGAGCTGTTTTTT; cdr3_aa: CASSLAPGELFF
v_call: TRBV9; cdr3_length: 16; clone_size: -; j_call: TRBJ2-2; d_call: TRBD2; cdr3_nt: TGTGCCAGCAGCGTAGGAGTGGGGGGGAGCACCGGGGAGCTGTTTTTT; cdr3_aa: CASSVGVGGSTGELFF
v_call: TRBV9; cdr3_length: 14; clone_size: -; j_call: TRBJ2-7; d_call: TRBD2; cdr3_nt: TGTGCCAGCAGCGTAGAACTAGCGGGGGGCGAGCAGTACTTC; cdr3_aa: CASSVELAGGEQYF
v_call: TRBV10-3; cdr3_length: 15; clone_size: -; j_call: TRBJ2-1; d_call: TRBD1; cdr3_nt: TGTGCCATCAGCCCCCGACAGGGGCTGGGCAATGAGCAGTTCTTC; cdr3_aa: CAISPRQGLGNEQFF
v_call: TRBV5-1; cdr3_length: 15; clone_size: -; j_call: TRBJ1-3; d_call: -; cdr3_nt: TGCGCCAGCAGCCCCATCGGCAGGGGTGGAAACACCATATATTTT; cdr3_aa: CASSPIGRGGNTIYF
v_call: TRBV5-1; cdr3_length: 14; clone_size: -; j_call: TRBJ2-7; d_call: TRBD1; cdr3_nt: TGCGCCAGCAGCTTGGGCAGGGGGTCCTACGAGCAGTACTTC; cdr3_aa: CASSLGRGSYEQYF
v_call: TRBV5-1; cdr3_length: 16; clone_size: -; j_call: TRBJ2-3; d_call: TRBD2; cdr3_nt: TGCGCCAGCAGCACGGGACTAGCGGCGGAGACAGATACGCAGTATTTT; cdr3_aa: CASSTGLAAETDTQYF